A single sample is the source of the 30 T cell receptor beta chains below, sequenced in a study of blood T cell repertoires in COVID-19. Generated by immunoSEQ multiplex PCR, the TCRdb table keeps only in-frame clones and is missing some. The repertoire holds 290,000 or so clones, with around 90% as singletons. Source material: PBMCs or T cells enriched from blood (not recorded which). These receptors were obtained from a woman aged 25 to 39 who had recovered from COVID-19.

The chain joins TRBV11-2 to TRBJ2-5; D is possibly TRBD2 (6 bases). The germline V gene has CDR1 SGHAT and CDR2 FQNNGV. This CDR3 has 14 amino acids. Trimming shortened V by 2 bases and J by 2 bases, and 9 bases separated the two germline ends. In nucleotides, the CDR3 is TGTGCCAGCAGCTTAACGGGAGCACAAGAGACCCAGTACTTC. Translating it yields CASSLTGAQETQYF.

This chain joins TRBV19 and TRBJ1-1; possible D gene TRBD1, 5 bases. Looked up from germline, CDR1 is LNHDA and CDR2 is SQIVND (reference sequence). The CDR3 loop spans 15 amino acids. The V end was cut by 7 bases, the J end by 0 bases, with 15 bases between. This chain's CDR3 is CASTPTELMNTEAFF. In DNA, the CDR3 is TGTGCCAGTACCCCGACAGAGCTAATGAACACTGAAGCTTTCTTT.

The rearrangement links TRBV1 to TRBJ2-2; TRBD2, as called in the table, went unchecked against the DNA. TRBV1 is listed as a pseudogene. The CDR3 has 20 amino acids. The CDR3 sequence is CTSSRPGLETQRSNTGELFF. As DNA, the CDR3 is TGCACCAGCAGCCGGCCGGGACTAGAGACCCAGAGATCCAACACCGGGGAGCTGTTTTTT.

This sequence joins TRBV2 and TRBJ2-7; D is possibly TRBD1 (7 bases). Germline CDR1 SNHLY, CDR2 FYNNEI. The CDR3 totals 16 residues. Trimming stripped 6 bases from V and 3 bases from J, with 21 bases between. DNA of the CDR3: TGTGCCAGCAGGGGGAGGACAGGCCCTAGGGGCTACGAGCAGTACTTC. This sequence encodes CASRGRTGPRGYEQYF.

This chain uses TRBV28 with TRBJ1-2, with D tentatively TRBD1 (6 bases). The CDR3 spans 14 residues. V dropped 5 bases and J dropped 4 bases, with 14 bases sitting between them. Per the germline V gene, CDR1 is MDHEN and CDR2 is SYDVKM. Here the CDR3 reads CASSVQGTAYGYTF. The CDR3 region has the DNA TGTGCCAGCAGTGTCCAGGGGACCGCCTATGGCTACACCTTC.

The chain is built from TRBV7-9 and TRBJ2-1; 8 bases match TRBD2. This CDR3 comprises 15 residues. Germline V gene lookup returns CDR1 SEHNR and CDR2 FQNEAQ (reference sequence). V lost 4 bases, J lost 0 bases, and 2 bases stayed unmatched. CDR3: CASSSGTSSYNEQFF. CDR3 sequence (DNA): TGTGCCAGCAGCTCAGGGACTAGCTCCTACAATGAGCAGTTCTTC.

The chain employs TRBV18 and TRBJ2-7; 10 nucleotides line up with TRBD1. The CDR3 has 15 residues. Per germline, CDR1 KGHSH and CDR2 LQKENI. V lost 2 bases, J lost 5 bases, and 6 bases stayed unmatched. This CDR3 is CASSPRTGGTDEQYF. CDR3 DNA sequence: TGTGCCAGCTCACCAAGGACAGGGGGTACAGACGAGCAGTACTTC.

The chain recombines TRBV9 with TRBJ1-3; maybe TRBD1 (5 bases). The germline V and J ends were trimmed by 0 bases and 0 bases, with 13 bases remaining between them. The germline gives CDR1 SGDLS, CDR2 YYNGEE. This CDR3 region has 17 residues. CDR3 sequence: CASSVGTGQSSGNTIYF. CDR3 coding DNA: TGTGCCAGCAGCGTAGGAACAGGTCAAAGCTCTGGAAACACCATATATTTT.

CDR3 DNA: TGTGCCAGCAGTAGGGGGGGTGGACTAGCATCGACAGATACGCAGTATTTT. Protein product: CASSRGGGLASTDTQYF. The chain recombines TRBV6-4 with TRBJ2-3; 8 bases fit TRBD2. V shed 5 bases, J shed 3 bases, and the junction held 13 bases outside the gene matches. The germline V gene has CDR1 MRHNA and CDR2 SNTAGT. The CDR3 has 17 amino acids.

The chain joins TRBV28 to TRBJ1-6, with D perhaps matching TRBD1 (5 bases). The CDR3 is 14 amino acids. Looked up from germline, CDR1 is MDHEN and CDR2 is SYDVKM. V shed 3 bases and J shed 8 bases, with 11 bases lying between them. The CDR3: CASSFGRADSPLHF. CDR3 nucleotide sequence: TGTGCCAGCAGTTTTGGCAGGGCGGATTCACCCCTCCACTTT.

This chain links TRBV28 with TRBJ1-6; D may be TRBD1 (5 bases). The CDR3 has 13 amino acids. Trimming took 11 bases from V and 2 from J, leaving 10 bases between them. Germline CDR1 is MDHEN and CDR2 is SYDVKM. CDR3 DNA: TGTGCCGGAGCGACAGCCTATAATTCACCCCTCCACTTT. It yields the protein CAGATAYNSPLHF.

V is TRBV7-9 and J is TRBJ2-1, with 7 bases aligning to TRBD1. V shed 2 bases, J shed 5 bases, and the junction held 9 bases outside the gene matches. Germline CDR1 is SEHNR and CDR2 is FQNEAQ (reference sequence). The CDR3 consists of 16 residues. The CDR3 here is CASSLLGRGFDNEQFF. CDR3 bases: TGTGCCAGCAGCTTACTTGGCAGGGGGTTCGACAATGAGCAGTTCTTC.

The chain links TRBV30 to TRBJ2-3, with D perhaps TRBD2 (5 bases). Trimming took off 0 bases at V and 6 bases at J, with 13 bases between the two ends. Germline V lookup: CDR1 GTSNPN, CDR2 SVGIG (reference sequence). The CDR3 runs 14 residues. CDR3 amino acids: CAWSVPLGVDTQYF. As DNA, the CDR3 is TGTGCCTGGAGTGTACCCCTCGGGGTGGATACGCAGTATTTT.

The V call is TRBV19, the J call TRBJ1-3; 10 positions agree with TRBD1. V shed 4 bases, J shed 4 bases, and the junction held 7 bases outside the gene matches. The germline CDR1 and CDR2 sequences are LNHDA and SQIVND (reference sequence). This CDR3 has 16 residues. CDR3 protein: CASSTRGQGSGNTIYF. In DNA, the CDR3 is TGTGCCAGTAGTACGAGGGGACAGGGGTCCGGAAACACCATATATTTT.

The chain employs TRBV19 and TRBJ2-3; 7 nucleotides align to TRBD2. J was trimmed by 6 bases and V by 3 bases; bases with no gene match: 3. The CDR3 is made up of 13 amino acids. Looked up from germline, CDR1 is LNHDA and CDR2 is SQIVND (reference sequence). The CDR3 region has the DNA TGTGCCAGTAGTATCCGGGGAGGGGATACGCAGTATTTT. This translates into CASSIRGGDTQYF.

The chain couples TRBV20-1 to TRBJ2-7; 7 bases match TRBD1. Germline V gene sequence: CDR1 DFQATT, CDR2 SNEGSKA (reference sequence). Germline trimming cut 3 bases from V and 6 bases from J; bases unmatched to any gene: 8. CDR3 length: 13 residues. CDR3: CSASLTGKIEQYF. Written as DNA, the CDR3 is TGCAGTGCTAGTTTGACAGGGAAAATCGAGCAGTACTTC.

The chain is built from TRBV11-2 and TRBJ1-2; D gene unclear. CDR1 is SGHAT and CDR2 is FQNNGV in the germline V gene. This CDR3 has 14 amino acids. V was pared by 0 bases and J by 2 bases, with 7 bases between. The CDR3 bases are TGTGCCAGCAGCTTAGAACCAGTAAACTATGGCTACACCTTC. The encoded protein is CASSLEPVNYGYTF. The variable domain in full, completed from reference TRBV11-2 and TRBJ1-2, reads EAGVAQSPRYKIIEKRQSVAFWCNPISGHATLYWYQQILGQGPKLLIQFQNNGVVDDSQLPKDRFSAERLKGVDSTLKIQPAKLEDSAVYLCASSLEPVNYGYTFGSGTRLTVV.

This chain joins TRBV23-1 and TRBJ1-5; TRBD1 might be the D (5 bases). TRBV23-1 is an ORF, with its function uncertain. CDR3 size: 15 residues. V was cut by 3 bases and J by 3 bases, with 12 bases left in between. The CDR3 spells CASSQRTPANQPQHF. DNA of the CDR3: TGCGCCAGCAGTCAGAGGACACCGGCCAATCAGCCCCAGCATTTT.

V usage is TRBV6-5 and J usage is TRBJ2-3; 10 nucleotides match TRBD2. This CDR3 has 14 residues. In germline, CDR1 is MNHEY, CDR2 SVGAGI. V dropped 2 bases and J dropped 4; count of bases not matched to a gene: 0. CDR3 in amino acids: CASSYLAGADTQYF. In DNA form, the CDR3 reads TGTGCCAGCAGTTACCTAGCGGGAGCAGATACGCAGTATTTT.

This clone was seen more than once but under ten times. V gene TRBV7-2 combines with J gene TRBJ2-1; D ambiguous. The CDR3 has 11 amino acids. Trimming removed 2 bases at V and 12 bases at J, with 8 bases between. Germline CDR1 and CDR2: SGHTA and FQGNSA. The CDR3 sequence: CASSLTSRQFF. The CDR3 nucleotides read TGTGCCAGCAGCTTAACCTCGCGGCAGTTCTTC.

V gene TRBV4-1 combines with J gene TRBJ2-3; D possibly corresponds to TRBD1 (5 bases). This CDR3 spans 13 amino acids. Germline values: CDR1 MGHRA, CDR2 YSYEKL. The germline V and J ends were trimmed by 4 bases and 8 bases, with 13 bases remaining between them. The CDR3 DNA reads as TGCGCCAGCAGCCGCGACAGCCAGGGTACGCAGTATTTT. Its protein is CASSRDSQGTQYF.

This CDR3 reads CASSLNPRSAPGPNEQFF. In nucleotides, the CDR3 is TGCGCCAGCAGCTTGAATCCCCGCTCGGCGCCAGGCCCCAATGAGCAGTTCTTC. The chain joins TRBV5-1 to TRBJ2-1; D is unresolved. This CDR3 region has 18 residues. CDR1 is SGHRS and CDR2 is YFSETQ in the germline V gene. With 1 base removed from V and 6 bases from J, the gap between germline ends came to 23 bases. Full variable domain (outside the CDR3, taken from reference TRBV5-1 and TRBJ2-1): KAGVTQTPRYLIKTRGQQVTLSCSPISGHRSVSWYQQTPGQGLQFLFEYFSETQRNKGNFPGRFSGRQFSNSRSEMNVSTLELGDSALYLCASSLNPRSAPGPNEQFFGPGTRLTVL.

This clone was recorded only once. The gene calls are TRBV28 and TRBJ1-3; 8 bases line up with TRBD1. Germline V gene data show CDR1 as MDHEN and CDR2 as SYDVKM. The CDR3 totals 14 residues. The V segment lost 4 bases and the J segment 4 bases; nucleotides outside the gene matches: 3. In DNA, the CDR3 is TGTGCCAGCAGTTCCCGGGACAGGGGAAACACCATATATTTT. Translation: CASSSRDRGNTIYF.

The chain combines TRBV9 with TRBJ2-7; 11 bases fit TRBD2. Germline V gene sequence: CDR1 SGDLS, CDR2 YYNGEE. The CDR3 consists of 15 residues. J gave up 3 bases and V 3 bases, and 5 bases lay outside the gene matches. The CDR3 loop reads CASSETSGTLYEQYF. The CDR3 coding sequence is TGTGCCAGCAGCGAGACTAGCGGGACGCTCTACGAGCAGTACTTC.

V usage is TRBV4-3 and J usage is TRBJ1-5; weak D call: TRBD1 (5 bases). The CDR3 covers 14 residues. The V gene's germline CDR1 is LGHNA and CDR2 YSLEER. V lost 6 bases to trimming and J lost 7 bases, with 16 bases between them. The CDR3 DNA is TGCGCCAGCAGTAAAGGGCGGGACGGGCAGCCCCAGCATTTT. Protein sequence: CASSKGRDGQPQHF.

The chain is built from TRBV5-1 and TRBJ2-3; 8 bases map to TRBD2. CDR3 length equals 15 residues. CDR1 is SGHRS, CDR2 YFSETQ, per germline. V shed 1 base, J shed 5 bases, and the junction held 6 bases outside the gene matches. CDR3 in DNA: TGCGCCAGCAGCTTGTGGCGGGAGGTCGGAGATACGCAGTATTTT. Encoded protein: CASSLWREVGDTQYF.

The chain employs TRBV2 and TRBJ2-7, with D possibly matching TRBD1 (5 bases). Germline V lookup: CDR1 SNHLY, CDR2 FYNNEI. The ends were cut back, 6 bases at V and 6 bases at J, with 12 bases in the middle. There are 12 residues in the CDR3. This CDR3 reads CASRSGIGEQYF. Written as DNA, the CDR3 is TGTGCCAGCAGATCAGGGATCGGCGAGCAGTACTTC.

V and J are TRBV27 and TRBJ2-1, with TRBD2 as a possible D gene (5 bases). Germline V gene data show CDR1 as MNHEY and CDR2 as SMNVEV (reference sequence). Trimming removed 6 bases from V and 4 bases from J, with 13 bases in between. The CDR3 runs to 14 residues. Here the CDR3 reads CASRVIRDYNEQFF. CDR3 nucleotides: TGTGCCAGCAGGGTGATCCGGGATTACAATGAGCAGTTCTTC.

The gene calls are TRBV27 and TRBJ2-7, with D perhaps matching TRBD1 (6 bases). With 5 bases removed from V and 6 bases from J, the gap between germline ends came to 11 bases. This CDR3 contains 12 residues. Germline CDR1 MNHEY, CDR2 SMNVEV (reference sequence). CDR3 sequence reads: CASSVTGSEQYF. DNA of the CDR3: TGTGCCAGCAGTGTAACAGGGTCCGAGCAGTACTTC.

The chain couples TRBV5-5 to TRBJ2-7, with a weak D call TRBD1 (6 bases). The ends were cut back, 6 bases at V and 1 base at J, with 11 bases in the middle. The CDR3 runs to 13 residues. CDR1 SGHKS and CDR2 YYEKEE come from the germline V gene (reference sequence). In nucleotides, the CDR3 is TGTGCCAGCATGGACAGCCAATCCTACGAGCAGTACTTC. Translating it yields CASMDSQSYEQYF.